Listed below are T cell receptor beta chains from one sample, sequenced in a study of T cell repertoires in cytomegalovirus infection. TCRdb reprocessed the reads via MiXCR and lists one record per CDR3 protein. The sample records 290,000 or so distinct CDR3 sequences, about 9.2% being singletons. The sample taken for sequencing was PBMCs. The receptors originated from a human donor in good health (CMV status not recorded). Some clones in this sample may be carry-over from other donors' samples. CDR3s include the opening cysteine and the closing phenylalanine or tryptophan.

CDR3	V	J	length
CASSPGWASGGEEQFF	TRBV7-2	TRBJ2-1	16
CATIGRTGPGNEQFF	TRBV19	TRBJ2-1	15
CASGSIGNYNEQFF	TRBV2	TRBJ2-1	14
CASSTGGPGNQPQHF	TRBV6-2/TRBV6-3	TRBJ1-5	15
CASTDRASQETQYF	TRBV19	TRBJ2-5	14
CAISESKAASRETQYF	TRBV10-3	TRBJ2-5	16
CASSFSPTEAFF	TRBV7-9	TRBJ1-1	12
CASSSGGRRNYGYTF	TRBV7-9	TRBJ1-2	15
CASNRARAGYTF	TRBV6-2/TRBV6-3	TRBJ1-2	12
CSVLGISSYNEQFF	TRBV29-1	TRBJ2-1	14
CASTRTSGGVETQYF	TRBV28	TRBJ2-5	15
CASSSGRPTDTQYF	TRBV5-6	TRBJ2-3	14
CASSRTGRQETQYF	TRBV27	TRBJ2-5	14
CSEGLQDYGYTF	TRBV29-1	TRBJ1-2	12
CSVEGKSYNEQFF	TRBV29-1	TRBJ2-1	13
CASSARGGALKETQYF	TRBV11-3	TRBJ2-5	16
CASSFGTGGLTDTQYF	TRBV5-5	TRBJ2-3	16
CSVGLLKGQSFF	TRBV29-1	TRBJ1-1	12
CASSVGQPLYNEQFF	TRBV2	TRBJ2-1	15
CSARGGTGHTEAFF	TRBV20-1	TRBJ1-1	14
CASSPFAGLYNEQFF	TRBV7-6	TRBJ2-1	15
CASRSTGPLVYGYTF	TRBV28	TRBJ1-2	15
CASSIARGPYNEQFF	TRBV19	TRBJ2-1	15
CASSPRQGWATEAFF	TRBV6-6	TRBJ1-1	15
CASRGAGNTIYF	TRBV28	TRBJ1-3	12
CASSLVAGAGELFF	TRBV14	TRBJ2-2	14
CASSPLLTSGGNTDTQYF	TRBV18	TRBJ2-3	18